Listed below are T cell receptor beta chains from one sample, sequenced in a study of blood T cell repertoires in COVID-19. The table came from immunoSEQ multiplex PCR; TCRdb's copy has only in-frame clones and leaves some out. Here the sample spans roughly 80,000 clones, around 80% being singletons. Source material: peripheral blood. The receptors come from a human donor in a cohort sampled during active COVID-19. Both conserved end residues are trimmed from each CDR3.

J gene,V gene,CDR3 protein
TRBJ1-1,TRBV18,ASSPWGGTGTEAF
TRBJ2-7,TRBV27,ASSLAAASYEQY
TRBJ2-3,TRBV3-1/TRBV3-2,ASSPGTSGGRGTDTQY
TRBJ2-2,TRBV7-2,ASTGQNTGELF
TRBJ1-1,TRBV5-1,ASSSGGTALSVAF
TRBJ1-2,TRBV3-1/TRBV3-2,ASSQEPGQGNYGYT
TRBJ2-1,TRBV7-9,ASSFGVGAGEF
TRBJ2-7,TRBV9,ASSATAGFSYEQY
TRBJ2-7,TRBV5-1,ASRPGTAFSYEQY
TRBJ1-4,TRBV6-1,ASSERDRNLYEKLF
TRBJ1-4,TRBV7-2,ASSLARALNEKLF
TRBJ1-3,TRBV7-9,ASSLSLGVGNTIY
TRBJ1-2,TRBV7-6,ASSLQGSYGYT
TRBJ2-2,TRBV19,ASSFGRVVSGELF
TRBJ2-7,TRBV7-8,ASSLVRTSGYEQY
TRBJ2-1,TRBV6-1,ASSVAGGQDEQF
TRBJ2-7,TRBV5-5,ASSLAPSGGTYEQY
TRBJ2-2,TRBV11-2,ASSLSGVKELF
TRBJ1-5,TRBV5-6,ASSSGQGAGDGQPQH
TRBJ1-1,TRBV6-6,AGATGQGGTEAF
TRBJ2-5,TRBV15,ATSRNRGQQETQY
TRBJ1-2,TRBV27,ASTGDSYGYT
TRBJ2-1,TRBV4-2,ASSPGLAGGPGEQF
TRBJ1-1,TRBV4-2,ASSPPAATGRDTEAF
TRBJ2-5,TRBV6-4,ASSYYRGETQY
TRBJ1-1,TRBV3-1/TRBV3-2,ASSQERAHTEAF
TRBJ1-1,TRBV15,ATSLSQGTEAF
TRBJ2-5,TRBV15,ATSRGQASGEETQY